This T cell receptor beta chain derives from a study of blood T cell repertoires in COVID-19. About the research overall: The United States, Italy and Spain were the sources of the acute and convalescent COVID-19 samples. From T cells, B-cell-depleted T cells, or PBMCs came the material, which was cDNA or gDNA.

The CDR3 is made up of 18 amino acids. The V gene's germline CDR1 is MDHEN and CDR2 SYDVKM. With 3 bases clipped from V and 4 bases from J, the junction kept 14 bases outside the gene matches. This clone was seen just once. Original data processing: Quantification of nucleated cells was approximated via reference gene primer amplification. Repertoires were generated with immunoSEQ multiplex PCR, while TCRdb's copy carries only in-frame clones and drops some. Clone size and the V and J calls come from that table; the DNA yielded D and trimming. The repertoire consists of roughly 110,000 clones, with 85% occurring once and the leading ten covering 1.1% to 1.5%.

The receptor was derived from a man in his forties with acute or convalescent COVID-19. The rearrangement uses TRBV28 and TRBJ1-2; TRBD1 aligns across 10 bases. Sequencing used peripheral blood. This CDR3 is CASSFYIWTGGRTYGYTF. The CDR3 nucleotides read TGTGCCAGCAGTTTTTATATCTGGACAGGGGGTAGGACCTATGGCTACACCTTC.